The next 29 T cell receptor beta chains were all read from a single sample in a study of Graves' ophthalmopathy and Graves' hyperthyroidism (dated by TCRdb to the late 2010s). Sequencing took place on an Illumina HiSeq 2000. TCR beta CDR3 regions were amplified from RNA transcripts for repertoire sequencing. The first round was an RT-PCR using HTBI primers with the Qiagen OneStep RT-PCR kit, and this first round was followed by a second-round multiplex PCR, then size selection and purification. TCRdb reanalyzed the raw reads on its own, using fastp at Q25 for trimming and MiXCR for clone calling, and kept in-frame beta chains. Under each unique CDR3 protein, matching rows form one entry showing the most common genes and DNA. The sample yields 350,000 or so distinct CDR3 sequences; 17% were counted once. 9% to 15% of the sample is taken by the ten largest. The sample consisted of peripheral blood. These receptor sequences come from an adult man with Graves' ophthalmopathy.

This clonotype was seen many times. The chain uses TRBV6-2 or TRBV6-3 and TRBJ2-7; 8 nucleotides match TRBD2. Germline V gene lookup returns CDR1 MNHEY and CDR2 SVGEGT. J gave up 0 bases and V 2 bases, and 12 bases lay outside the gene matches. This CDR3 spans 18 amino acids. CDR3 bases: TGTGCCAGCAGTTACCCTCCGGCGCGGGGGGCCTACTCCTACGAGCAGTACTTC. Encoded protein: CASSYPPARGAYSYEQYF.

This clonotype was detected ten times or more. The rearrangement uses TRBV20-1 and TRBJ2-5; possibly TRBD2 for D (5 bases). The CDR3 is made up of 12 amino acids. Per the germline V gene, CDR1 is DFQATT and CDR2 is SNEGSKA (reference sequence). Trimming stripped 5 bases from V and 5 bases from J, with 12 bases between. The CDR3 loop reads CSARLGGETQYF. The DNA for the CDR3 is TGCAGTGCTCGTCTAGGCGGGGAGACCCAGTACTTC.

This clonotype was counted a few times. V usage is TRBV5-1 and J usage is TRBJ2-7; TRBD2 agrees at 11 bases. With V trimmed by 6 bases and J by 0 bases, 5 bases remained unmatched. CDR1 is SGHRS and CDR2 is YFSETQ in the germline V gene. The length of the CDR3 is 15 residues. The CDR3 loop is CASTLGTSGSYEQYF. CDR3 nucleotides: TGCGCCAGCACTCTTGGGACTAGCGGCTCCTACGAGCAGTACTTC.

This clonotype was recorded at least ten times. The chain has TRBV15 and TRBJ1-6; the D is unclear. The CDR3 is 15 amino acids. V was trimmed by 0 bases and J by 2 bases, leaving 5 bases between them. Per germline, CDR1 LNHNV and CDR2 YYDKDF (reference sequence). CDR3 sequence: CATSRDPTYNSPLHF. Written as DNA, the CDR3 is TGTGCCACCAGCAGAGATCCCACCTATAATTCACCCCTCCACTTT.

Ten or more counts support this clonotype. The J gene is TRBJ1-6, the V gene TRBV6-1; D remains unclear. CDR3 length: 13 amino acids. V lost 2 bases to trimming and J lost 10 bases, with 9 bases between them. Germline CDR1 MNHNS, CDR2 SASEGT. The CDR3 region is CASSEFMDSPLHF. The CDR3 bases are TGTGCCAGCAGTGAATTTATGGACTCACCCCTCCACTTT.

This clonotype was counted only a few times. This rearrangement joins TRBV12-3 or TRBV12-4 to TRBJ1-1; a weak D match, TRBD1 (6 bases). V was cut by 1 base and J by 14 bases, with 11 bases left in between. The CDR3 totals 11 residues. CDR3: CASSLGTAKFF. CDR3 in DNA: TGTGCCAGCAGTTTAGGGACAGCCAAGTTCTTT.

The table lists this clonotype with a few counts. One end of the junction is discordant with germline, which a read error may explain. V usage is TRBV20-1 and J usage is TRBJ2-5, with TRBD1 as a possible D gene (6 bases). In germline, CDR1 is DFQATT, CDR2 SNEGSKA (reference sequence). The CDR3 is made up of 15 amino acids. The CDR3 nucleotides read TGCAGTGCTACTAGGGGGAGTTTGGAAGAAGAGACACAGTACTTC. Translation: CSATRGSLEEETQYF.

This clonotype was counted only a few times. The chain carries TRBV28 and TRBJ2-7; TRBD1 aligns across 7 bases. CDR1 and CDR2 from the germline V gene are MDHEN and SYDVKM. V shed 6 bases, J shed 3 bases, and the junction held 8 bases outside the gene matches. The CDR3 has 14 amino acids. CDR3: CASRPGTDIYEQYF. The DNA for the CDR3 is TGTGCCAGCAGACCAGGGACAGACATCTACGAGCAGTACTTC.

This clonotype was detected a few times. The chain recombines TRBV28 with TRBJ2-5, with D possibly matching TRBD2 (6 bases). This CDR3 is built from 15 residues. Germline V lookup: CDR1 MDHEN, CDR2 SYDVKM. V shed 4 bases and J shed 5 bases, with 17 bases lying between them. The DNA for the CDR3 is TGTGCCAGCAGTTCGTCTGGGGGGAATAGGGAGACCCAGTACTTC. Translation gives CASSSSGGNRETQYF.

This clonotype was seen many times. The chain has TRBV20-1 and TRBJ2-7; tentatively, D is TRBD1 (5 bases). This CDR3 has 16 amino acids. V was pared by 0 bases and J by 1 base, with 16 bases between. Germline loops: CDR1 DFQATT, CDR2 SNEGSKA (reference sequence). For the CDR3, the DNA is TGCAGTGCTAGAGATCCAGGGATGGGGAAATCCTACGAGCAGTACTTC. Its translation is CSARDPGMGKSYEQYF.

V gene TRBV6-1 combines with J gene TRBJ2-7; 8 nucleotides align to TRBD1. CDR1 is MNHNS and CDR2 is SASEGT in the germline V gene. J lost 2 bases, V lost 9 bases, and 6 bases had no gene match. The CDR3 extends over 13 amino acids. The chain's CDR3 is CASYRTGPYEQYF. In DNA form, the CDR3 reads TGTGCCAGTTACCGGACAGGGCCCTACGAGCAGTACTTC.

The CDR3 sequence: CASSPTSGDAEQYF. CDR3 DNA: TGTGCCAGCAGCCCGACTAGCGGGGACGCTGAGCAGTACTTC. The chain is built from TRBV2 and TRBJ2-7; 11 bases align to TRBD2. This CDR3 has 14 amino acids. Germline CDR1 and CDR2: SNHLY and FYNNEI. The J segment lost 7 bases and the V segment lost 6 bases, leaving 8 bases of the junction unmatched.

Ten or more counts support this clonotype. For the CDR3, the DNA is TGCAGCGTGGCGGGACAGGGGTACACCGGGGAGCTGTTTTTT. Its translation: CSVAGQGYTGELFF. The rearrangement uses TRBV29-1 and TRBJ2-2; 10 positions match TRBD1. Germline V gives CDR1 SQVTM, CDR2 ANQGSEA. V gave up 6 bases and J gave up 3 bases; unmatched junction bases: 4. The CDR3 sequence is 14 residues long.

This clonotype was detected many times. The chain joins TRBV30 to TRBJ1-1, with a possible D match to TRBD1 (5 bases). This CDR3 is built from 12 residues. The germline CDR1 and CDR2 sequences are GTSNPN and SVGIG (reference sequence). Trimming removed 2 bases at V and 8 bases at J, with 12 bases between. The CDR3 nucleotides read TGTGCCTGGAGTTTGGGGGTTGGAGAAGCTTTCTTT. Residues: CAWSLGVGEAFF.

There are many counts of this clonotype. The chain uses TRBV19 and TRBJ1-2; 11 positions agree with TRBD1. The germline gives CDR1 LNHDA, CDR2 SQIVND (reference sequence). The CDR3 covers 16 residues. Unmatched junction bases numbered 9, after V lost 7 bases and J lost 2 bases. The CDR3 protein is CASMSGQGARNYGYTF. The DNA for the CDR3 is TGTGCCAGTATGTCCGGACAGGGGGCTAGGAACTATGGCTACACCTTC.

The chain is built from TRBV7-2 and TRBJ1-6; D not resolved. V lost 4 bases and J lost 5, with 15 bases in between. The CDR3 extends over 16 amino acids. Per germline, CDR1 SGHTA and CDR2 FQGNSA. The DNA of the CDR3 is TGTGCCAGCAGCTCTCAGCCGGGAGACAATAATTCACCCCTCCACTTT. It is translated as CASSSQPGDNNSPLHF.

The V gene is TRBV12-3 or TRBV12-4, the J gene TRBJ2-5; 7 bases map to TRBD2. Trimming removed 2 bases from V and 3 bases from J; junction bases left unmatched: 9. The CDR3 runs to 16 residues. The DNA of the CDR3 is TGTGCCAGCAGTTTAAAGATTCGGGGGAGGGAAGAGACCCAGTACTTC. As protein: CASSLKIRGREETQYF.

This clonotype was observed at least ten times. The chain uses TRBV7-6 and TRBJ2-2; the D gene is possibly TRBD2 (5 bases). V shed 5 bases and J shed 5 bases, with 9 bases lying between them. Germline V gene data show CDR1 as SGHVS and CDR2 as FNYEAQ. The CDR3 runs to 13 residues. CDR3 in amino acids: CASSPDSTGELFF. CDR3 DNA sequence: TGTGCCAGCAGCCCGGACTCGACCGGGGAGCTGTTTTTT.

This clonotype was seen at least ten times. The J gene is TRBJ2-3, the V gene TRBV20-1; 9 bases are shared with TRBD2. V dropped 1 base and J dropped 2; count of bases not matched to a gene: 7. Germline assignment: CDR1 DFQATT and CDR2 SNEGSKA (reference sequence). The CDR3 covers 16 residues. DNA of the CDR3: TGCAGTGCTAGAGGCCTACTAGCGGGCCTCACAGATACGCAGTATTTT. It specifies CSARGLLAGLTDTQYF.

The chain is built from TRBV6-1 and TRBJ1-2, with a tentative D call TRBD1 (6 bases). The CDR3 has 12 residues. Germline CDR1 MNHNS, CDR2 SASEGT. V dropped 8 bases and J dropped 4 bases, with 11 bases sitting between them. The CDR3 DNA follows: TGTGCCAGCCGGACAGCCTCCTATGGCTACACCTTC. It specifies CASRTASYGYTF.

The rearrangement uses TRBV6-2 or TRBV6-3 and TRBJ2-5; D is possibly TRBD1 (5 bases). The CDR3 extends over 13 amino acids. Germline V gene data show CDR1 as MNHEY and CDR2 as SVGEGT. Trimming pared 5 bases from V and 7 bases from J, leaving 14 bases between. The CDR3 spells CASSGQSVGTQYF. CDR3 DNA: TGTGCCAGCAGTGGACAAAGCGTGGGGACCCAGTACTTC.

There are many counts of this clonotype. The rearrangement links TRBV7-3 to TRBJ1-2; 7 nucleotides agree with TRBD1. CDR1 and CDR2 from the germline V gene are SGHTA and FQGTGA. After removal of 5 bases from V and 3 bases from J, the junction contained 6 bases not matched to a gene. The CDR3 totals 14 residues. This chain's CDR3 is CASSQTGADYGYTF. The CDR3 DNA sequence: TGTGCCAGCAGCCAAACAGGGGCAGACTATGGCTACACCTTC.

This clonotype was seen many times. The CDR3 is CASSLWAEGRETQYF. The CDR3 DNA follows: TGTGCCAGCAGCCTATGGGCGGAGGGGAGGGAGACCCAGTACTTC. The rearrangement joins TRBV11-2 to TRBJ2-5; possibly TRBD2 for D (6 bases). V dropped 5 bases and J dropped 5 bases, with 18 bases sitting between them. The CDR3 is made up of 15 amino acids. Germline CDR1 and CDR2: SGHAT and FQNNGV.

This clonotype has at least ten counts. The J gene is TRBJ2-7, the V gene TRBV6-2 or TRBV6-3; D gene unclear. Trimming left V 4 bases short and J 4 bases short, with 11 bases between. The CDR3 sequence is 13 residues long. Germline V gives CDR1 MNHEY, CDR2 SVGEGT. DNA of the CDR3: TGTGCCAGCAGTTCAGCTAGTTTTTACGAGCAGTACTTC. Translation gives CASSSASFYEQYF.

The CDR3 coding sequence is TGTGCCAGCAGTCCGGGACTAGTACAAGAGACCCAGTACTTC. Residues: CASSPGLVQETQYF. This chain joins TRBV6-1 and TRBJ2-5; 8 nucleotides align to TRBD2. Germline CDR1 reads MNHNS; CDR2 reads SASEGT. This CDR3 spans 14 amino acids. V dropped 5 bases and J dropped 2; count of bases not matched to a gene: 4.

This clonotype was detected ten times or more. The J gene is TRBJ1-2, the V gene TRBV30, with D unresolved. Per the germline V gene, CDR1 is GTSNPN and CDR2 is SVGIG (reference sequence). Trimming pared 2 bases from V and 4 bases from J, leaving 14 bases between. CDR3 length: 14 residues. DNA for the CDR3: TGTGCCTGGAGTAGGTCGGTCTCGGGCTATGGCTACACCTTC. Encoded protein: CAWSRSVSGYGYTF.

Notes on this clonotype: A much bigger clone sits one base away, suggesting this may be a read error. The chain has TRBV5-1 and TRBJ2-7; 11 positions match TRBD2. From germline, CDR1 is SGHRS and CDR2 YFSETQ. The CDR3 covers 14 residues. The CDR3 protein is CAISPLAGEYEQYF. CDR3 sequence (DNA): TGCGCCATCAGCCCACTAGCGGGAGAATACGAGCAGTACTTC.

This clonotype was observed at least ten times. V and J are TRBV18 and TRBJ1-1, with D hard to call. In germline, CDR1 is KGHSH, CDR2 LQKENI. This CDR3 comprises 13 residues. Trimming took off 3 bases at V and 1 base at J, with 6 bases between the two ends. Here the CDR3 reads CASSPLWNTEAFF. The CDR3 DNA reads TGTGCCAGCTCACCTCTCTGGAACACTGAAGCTTTCTTT.

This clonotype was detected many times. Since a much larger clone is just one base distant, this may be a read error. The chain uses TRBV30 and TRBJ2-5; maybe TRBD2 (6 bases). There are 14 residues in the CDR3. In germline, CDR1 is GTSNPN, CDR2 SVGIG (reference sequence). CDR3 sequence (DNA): TGTGCCTGGAGGGGAGGAGGACGGCAAGAGGCCCAGTACTTC. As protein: CAWRGGGRQEAQYF.